This T cell receptor (beta chain) comes out of a study of blood T cell repertoires in COVID-19. Across the whole study: T cells, B-cell-depleted T cells, or PBMCs supplied cDNA or gDNA.

Original handling: Using reference gene primer amplification, nucleated cell counts were estimated. Measured with immunoSEQ multiplex PCR; TCRdb has only the in-frame clones, and not every one. The V and J calls and clone size come from that table; D and trimming were worked out from the DNA. The table records approximately 73,000 clones, around nine tenths of them present only once. The sequence was collected from a woman in her sixties with acute or convalescent COVID-19. The sequencing sample was made of peripheral blood.

CDR3: CASSEAPTSGGWSYEQYF. The CDR3 DNA is TGTGCCAGCAGTGAAGCTCCAACTAGCGGGGGCTGGTCCTACGAGCAGTACTTC. The chain joins TRBV2 to TRBJ2-7; 11 positions match TRBD2. The CDR3 length is 18 residues. Looked up from germline, CDR1 is SNHLY and CDR2 is FYNNEI. Germline trimming cut 0 bases from V and 1 base from J; bases unmatched to any gene: 8. The full variable domain, rest sourced from reference TRBV2 and TRBJ2-7, is EPEVTQTPSHQVTQMGQEVILRCVPISNHLYFYWYRQILGQKVEFLVSFYNNEISEKSEIFDDQFSVERPDGSNFTLKIRSTKLEDSAMYFCASSEAPTSGGWSYEQYFGPGTRLTVT.